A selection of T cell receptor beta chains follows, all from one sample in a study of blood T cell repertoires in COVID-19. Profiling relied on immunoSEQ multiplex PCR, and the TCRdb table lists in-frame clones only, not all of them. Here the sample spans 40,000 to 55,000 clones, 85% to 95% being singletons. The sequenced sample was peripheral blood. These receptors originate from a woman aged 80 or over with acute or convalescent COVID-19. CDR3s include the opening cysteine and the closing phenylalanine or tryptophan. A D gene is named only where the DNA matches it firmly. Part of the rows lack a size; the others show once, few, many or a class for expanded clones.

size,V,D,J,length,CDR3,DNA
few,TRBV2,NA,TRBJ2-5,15,CASSVWQGDRETQYF,TGTGCCAGCAGTGTTTGGCAGGGCGATCGAGAGACCCAGTACTTC
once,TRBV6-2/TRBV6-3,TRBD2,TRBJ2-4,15,CASSRVGSAGNIQYF,TGTGCCAGCAGCCGCGTGGGCTCAGCGGGGAACATTCAGTACTTC
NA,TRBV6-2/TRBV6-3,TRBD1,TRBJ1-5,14,CASSTGARNQPQHF,TGTGCCAGCAGTACAGGGGCCCGCAATCAGCCCCAGCATTTT
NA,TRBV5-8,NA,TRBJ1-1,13,CASSFRGNTEAFF,TGTGCCAGCAGCTTCAGGGGGAACACTGAAGCTTTCTTT
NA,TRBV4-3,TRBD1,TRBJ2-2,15,CASSQDYRGAGELFF,TGCGCCAGCAGCCAAGACTACAGGGGGGCCGGGGAGCTGTTTTTT
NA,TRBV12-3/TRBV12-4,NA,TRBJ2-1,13,CASSYLNNNEQFF,TGTGCCAGCAGTTACTTAAATAACAATGAGCAGTTCTTC
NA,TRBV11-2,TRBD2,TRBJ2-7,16,CASSLAGGSTSYEQYF,TGTGCCAGCAGCCTAGCGGGAGGCTCAACTTCCTACGAGCAGTACTTC
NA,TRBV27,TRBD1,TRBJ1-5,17,CASSLYGTGSSNQPQHF,TGTGCCAGCAGTTTATATGGGACAGGGTCGAGCAATCAGCCCCAGCATTTT
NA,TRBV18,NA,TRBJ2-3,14,CASSRTGRTDTQYF,TGTGCCAGCTCAAGAACAGGGCGCACAGATACGCAGTATTTT
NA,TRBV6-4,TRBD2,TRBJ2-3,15,CASSASGSWTDTQYF,TGTGCCAGCAGTGCGAGCGGGAGCTGGACAGATACGCAGTATTTT
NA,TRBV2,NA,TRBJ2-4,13,CASSEGPGNIQYF,TGTGCCAGCAGTGAAGGGCCGGGAAACATTCAGTACTTC
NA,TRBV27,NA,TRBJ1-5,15,CASSFAGLPNQPQHF,TGTGCCAGCAGTTTTGCAGGGCTTCCAAATCAGCCCCAGCATTTT
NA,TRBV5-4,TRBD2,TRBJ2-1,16,CASSSGLAGGEDEQFF,TGTGCCAGCAGCTCGGGACTAGCGGGAGGGGAGGATGAGCAGTTCTTC
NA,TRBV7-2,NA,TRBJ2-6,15,CASSKGGVGANVLTF,TGTGCCAGCAGCAAAGGGGGGGTTGGGGCCAACGTCCTGACTTTC
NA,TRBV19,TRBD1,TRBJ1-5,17,CASSRKGQGTPNQPQHF,TGTGCCAGTAGTAGGAAGGGACAGGGGACCCCCAATCAGCCCCAGCATTTT
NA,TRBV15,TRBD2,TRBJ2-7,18,CATSRAGTSMIMAGEQYF,TGTGCCACCAGCAGAGCAGGGACTAGCATGATCATGGCTGGCGAGCAGTACTTC
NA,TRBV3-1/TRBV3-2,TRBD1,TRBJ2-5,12,CASSGDRQTQYF,TGTGCCAGCAGCGGGGACAGGCAGACCCAGTACTTC
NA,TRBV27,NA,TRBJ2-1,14,CASSFSDRLNEQFF,TGTGCCAGCAGTTTCTCTGACAGGCTAAATGAGCAGTTCTTC
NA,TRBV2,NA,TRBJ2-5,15,CASSGQSPVGGTQYF,TGTGCCAGCAGTGGACAATCCCCCGTTGGAGGGACCCAGTACTTC
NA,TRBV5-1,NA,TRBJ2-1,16,CASSLVVSGSYNEQFF,TGCGCCAGCAGCTTGGTTGTTAGCGGCTCATACAATGAGCAGTTCTTC
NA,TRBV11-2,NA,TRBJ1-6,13,CASGQEYNSPLHF,TGTGCCAGCGGACAAGAATATAATTCACCCCTCCACTTT
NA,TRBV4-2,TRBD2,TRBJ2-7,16,CASSQAQKAGGNEQYF,TGTGCCAGCAGCCAAGCTCAAAAAGCGGGAGGTAACGAGCAGTACTTC
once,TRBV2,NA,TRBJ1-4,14,CASRAGLPNEKLFF,TGTGCCAGCAGAGCAGGGTTGCCCAATGAAAAACTGTTTTTT
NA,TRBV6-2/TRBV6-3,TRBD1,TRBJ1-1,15,CASSSTNDRGREAFF,TGTGCCAGCAGTAGCACCAACGACAGGGGGCGTGAAGCTTTCTTT
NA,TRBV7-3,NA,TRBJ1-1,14,CASSLDGLVTEAFF,TGTGCCAGCAGCTTAGATGGACTGGTCACTGAAGCTTTCTTT
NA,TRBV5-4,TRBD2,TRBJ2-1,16,CASSLGRTSGSDEQFF,TGTGCCAGCAGCTTGGGTCGGACTAGCGGGAGCGATGAGCAGTTCTTC
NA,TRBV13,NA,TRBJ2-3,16,CASSLQNRVLGDTQYF,TGTGCCAGCAGCTTACAAAACAGGGTGCTCGGAGATACGCAGTATTTT
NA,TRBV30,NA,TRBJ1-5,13,CAWSLQGNQPQHF,TGTGCCTGGAGTCTTCAGGGAAATCAGCCCCAGCATTTT
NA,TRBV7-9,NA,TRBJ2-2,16,CASSLIRGENTGELFF,TGTGCCAGCAGCCTTATAAGGGGTGAGAACACCGGGGAGCTGTTTTTT
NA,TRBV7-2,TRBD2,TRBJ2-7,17,CASSSTPTSGLSYEQYF,TGTGCCAGCAGCTCAACGCCGACTAGCGGGCTCTCCTACGAGCAGTACTTC
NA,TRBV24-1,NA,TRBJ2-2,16,CATSDLDQGNTGELFF,TGTGCCACCAGTGATTTAGACCAGGGGAACACCGGGGAGCTGTTTTTT
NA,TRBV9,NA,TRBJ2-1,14,CASSAPTSLFEQFF,TGTGCCAGCAGCGCGCCGACTAGTTTGTTTGAGCAGTTCTTC
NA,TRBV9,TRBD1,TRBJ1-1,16,CASSGHLGQANTEAFF,TGTGCCAGCAGCGGCCACCTGGGACAGGCGAACACTGAAGCTTTCTTT
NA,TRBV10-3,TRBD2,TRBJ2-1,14,CAITPSGRFNEQFF,TGTGCCATCACCCCGAGCGGGAGGTTTAATGAGCAGTTCTTC
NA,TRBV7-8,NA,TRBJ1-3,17,CASSLVVRRPGGNTIYF,TGTGCCAGCAGCTTAGTGGTTCGCCGCCCAGGGGGAAACACCATATATTTT
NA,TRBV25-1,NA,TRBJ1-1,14,CASSRGQKNTEAFF,TGTGCCAGCAGTCGCGGACAGAAGAACACTGAAGCTTTCTTT
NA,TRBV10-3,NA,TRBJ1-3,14,CAIRVGSSGNTIYF,TGTGCCATCAGGGTTGGGAGCTCTGGAAACACCATATATTTT
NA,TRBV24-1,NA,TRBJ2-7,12,CATRTASYEQYF,TGTGCCACCAGGACAGCATCCTACGAGCAGTACTTC
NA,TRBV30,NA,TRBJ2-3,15,CAWSVLGIGTDTQYF,TGTGCCTGGAGTGTACTAGGGATTGGTACAGATACGCAGTATTTT
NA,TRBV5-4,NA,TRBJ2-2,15,CASSLEVGGFGELFF,TGTGCCAGCAGCTTGGAGGTCGGAGGGTTCGGGGAGCTGTTTTTT
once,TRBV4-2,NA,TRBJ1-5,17,CASSQVEGDFSNQPQHF,TGTGCCAGCAGCCAAGTGGAGGGTGACTTTAGCAATCAGCCCCAGCATTTT
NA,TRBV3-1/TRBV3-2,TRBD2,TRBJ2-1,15,CASSHQRLAGVPRIF,TGTGCCAGCAGCCATCAAAGACTAGCGGGAGTCCCGCGGATCTTC
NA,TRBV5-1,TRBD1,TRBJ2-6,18,CASSPTGTGATGANVLTF,TGCGCCAGCAGCCCCACCGGGACAGGCGCAACTGGGGCCAACGTCCTGACTTTC
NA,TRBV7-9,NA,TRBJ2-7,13,CASSLGQPYEQYF,TGTGCCAGCAGCTTGGGACAACCCTACGAGCAGTACTTC
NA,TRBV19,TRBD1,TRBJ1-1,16,CASNREKGQGGGEAFF,TGTGCCAGTAATCGAGAAAAGGGACAGGGAGGAGGTGAAGCTTTCTTT
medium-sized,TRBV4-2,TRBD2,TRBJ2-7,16,CASSQGGREGGNEQYF,TGTGCCAGCAGCCAAGGTGGGCGGGAGGGCGGAAACGAGCAGTACTTC
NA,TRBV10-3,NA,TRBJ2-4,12,CAISESPGTQYF,TGTGCCATCAGTGAGTCGCCGGGTACTCAGTACTTC
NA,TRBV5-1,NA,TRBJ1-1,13,CASSLEANTEAFF,TGCGCCAGCAGCTTGGAAGCGAACACTGAAGCTTTCTTT
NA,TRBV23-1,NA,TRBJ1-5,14,CASSPSRGPRPQHF,TGCGCCAGCAGTCCCAGTAGAGGCCCTAGGCCCCAGCATTTT
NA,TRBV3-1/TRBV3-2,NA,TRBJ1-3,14,CASSQTSSGNTIYF,TGTGCCAGCAGCCAAACAAGCTCTGGAAACACCATATATTTT
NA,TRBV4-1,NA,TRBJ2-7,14,CASSPGLQGYEQYF,TGCGCCAGCAGCCCGGGACTCCAGGGCTACGAGCAGTACTTC
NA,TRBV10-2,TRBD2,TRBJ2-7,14,CASDRLAGSYEQYF,TGCGCCAGCGACCGACTAGCGGGATCCTACGAGCAGTACTTC
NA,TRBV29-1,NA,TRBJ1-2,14,CSVEISTVSLGYTF,TGCAGCGTTGAAATAAGTACGGTCTCCCTAGGCTACACCTTC
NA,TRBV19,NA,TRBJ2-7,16,CASSISPGQGTYEQYF,TGTGCCAGTAGTATTAGTCCCGGGCAGGGGACCTACGAGCAGTACTTC
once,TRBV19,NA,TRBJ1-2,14,CASNSYGTDYGYTF,TGTGCCAGCAACTCCTATGGGACTGACTATGGCTACACCTTC
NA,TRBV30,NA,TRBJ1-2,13,CAWSLRRSYGYTF,TGTGCCTGGAGTCTGCGGAGGAGCTATGGCTACACCTTC
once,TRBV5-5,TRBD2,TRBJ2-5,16,CASSFGLAGVKETQYF,TGTGCCAGCAGCTTCGGGCTAGCGGGAGTAAAAGAGACCCAGTACTTC
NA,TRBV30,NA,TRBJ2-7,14,CAWSVKGAGYEQYF,TGTGCCTGGAGTGTAAAAGGGGCAGGCTACGAGCAGTACTTC